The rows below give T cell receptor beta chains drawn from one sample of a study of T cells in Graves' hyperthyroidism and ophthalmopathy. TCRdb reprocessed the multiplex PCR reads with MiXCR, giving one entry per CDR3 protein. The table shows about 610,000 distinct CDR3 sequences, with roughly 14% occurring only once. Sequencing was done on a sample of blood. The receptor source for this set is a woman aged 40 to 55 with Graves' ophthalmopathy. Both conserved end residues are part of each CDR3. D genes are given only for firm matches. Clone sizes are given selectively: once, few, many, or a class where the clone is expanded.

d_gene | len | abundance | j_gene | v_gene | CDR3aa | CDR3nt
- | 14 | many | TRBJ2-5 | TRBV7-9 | CASSLAMAGETQYF | TGTGCCAGCAGCTTAGCGATGGCGGGCGAGACCCAGTACTTC
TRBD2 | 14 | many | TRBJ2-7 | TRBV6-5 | CASRISGTRYEQYF | TGTGCCAGCAGGATCAGCGGGACTCGCTACGAGCAGTACTTC
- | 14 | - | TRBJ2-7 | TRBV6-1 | CASRRDIPTNEQYF | TGTGCCAGCAGAAGGGACATACCCACTAACGAGCAGTACTTC
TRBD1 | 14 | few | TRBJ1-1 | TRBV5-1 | CASSGGTETIEAFF | TGCGCCAGCAGCGGGGGGACAGAAACGATTGAAGCTTTCTTT
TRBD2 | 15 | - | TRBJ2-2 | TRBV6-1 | CASSRRTSGVGELFF | TGTGCCAGCAGTCGGCGGACTAGCGGGGTTGGGGAGCTGTTTTTT
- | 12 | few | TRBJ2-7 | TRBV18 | CASSAMGGEQYF | TGTGCCAGCTCAGCAATGGGCGGGGAGCAGTACTTC
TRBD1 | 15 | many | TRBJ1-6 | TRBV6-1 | CASSVQTGWNSPLHF | TGTGCCAGCAGTGTCCAGACAGGGTGGAATTCACCCCTCCACTTT
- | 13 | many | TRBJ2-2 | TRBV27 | CASWGRYTGELFF | TGTGCCAGCTGGGGGCGATACACCGGGGAGCTGTTTTTT
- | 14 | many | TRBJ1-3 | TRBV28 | CASSSGERTHTIYF | TGTGCCAGCAGTTCTGGGGAGAGGACGCACACCATATATTTT
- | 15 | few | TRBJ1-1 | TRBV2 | CASSEVSVWSTEAFF | TGTGCCAGCAGTGAAGTATCGGTGTGGTCCACTGAAGCTTTCTTT
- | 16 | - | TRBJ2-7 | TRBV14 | CASSPRWAGFSYEQYF | TGTGCCAGCAGCCCCCGGTGGGCGGGTTTCTCCTACGAGCAGTACTTC
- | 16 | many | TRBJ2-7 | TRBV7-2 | CASSLAASLGAYEQYF | TGTGCCAGCAGCTTAGCGGCCTCTCTAGGAGCCTACGAGCAGTACTTC
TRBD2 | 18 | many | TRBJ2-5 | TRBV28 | CASSLPWGSGRFGETQYF | TGTGCCAGCAGTCTACCCTGGGGTAGCGGGAGGTTCGGGGAGACCCAGTACTTC
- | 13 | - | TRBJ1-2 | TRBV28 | CASNAQGGYGYTF | TGTGCCAGCAACGCCCAGGGAGGTTATGGCTACACCTTC
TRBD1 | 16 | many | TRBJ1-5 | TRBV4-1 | CASSQAGHRGNQPQHF | TGCGCCAGCAGCCAAGCGGGACACAGGGGAAATCAGCCCCAGCATTTT
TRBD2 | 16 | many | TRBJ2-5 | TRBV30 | CAWKFSLAGGGETQYF | TGTGCCTGGAAATTCAGTCTAGCGGGAGGGGGTGAGACCCAGTACTTC
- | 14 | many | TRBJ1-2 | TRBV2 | CASSVAEFNYGYTF | TGTGCCAGCAGTGTGGCGGAATTTAACTATGGCTACACCTTC
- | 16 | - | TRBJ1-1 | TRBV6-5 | CASSYGWTAIRTEAFF | TGTGCCAGCAGTTACGGGTGGACCGCAATTAGAACTGAAGCTTTCTTT
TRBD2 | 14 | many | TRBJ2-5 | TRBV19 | CASGEGAAQETQYF | TGTGCCAGTGGGGAGGGAGCGGCCCAAGAGACCCAGTACTTC
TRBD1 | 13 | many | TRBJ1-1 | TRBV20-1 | CSAEGRGPTEAFF | TGCAGTGCTGAGGGCAGGGGGCCCACTGAAGCTTTCTTT
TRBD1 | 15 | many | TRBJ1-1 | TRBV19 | CASRLGQAVGTEAFF | TGTGCCAGTAGACTCGGACAGGCTGTCGGCACTGAAGCTTTCTTT
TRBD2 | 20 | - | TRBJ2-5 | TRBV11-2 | CASSLDAFGTSGYLGETQYF | TGTGCCAGCAGCTTAGATGCCTTTGGGACTAGCGGATATCTGGGGGAGACCCAGTACTTC
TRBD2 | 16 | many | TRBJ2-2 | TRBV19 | CASRTLAGGPVGELFF | TGTGCCAGTAGGACACTAGCGGGAGGGCCTGTCGGGGAGCTGTTTTTT
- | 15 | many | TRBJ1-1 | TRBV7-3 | CASSPLGGSSTEAFF | TGTGCCAGCAGCCCCCTTGGAGGTTCGAGCACTGAAGCTTTCTTT
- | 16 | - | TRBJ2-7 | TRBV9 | CASSPDGQIPSYEQYF | TGTGCCAGCAGCCCTGATGGGCAGATTCCATCCTACGAGCAGTACTTC